One sample yielded the 30 T cell receptor beta chains listed below, sequenced in a study of cytomegalovirus exposure and HLA in healthy donors. PCR primers comprised 60 Vbeta and 13 Jbeta primers. This table comes from immunoSEQ multiplex PCR, and its TCRdb copy is limited to in-frame clones, with some not included. The sample includes roughly 160,000 clones, around 79% seen only once; the top ten take about 4.5%. The sample comprised PBMCs. These receptors were taken from a man aged 35 to 55 in good health and CMV-seronegative.

In this sample, this clone turned up a few times. The chain is built from TRBV7-9 and TRBJ2-5, with unresolved D. CDR1 and CDR2 (germline): SEHNR, FQNEAQ (reference sequence). Trimming cost V 1 base and J 2 bases, with 8 bases left between them. The CDR3 runs to 14 residues. DNA for the CDR3: TGTGCCAGCAGCTTAGGTGGGCCGCAAGAGACCCAGTACTTC. Protein product: CASSLGGPQETQYF.

In this sample, this clone turned up a few times. The chain employs TRBV25-1 and TRBJ1-2; 7 nucleotides line up with TRBD1. The ends lost 6 bases at V and 8 bases at J; junction bases unmatched: 9. This CDR3 spans 13 amino acids. Germline V lookup: CDR1 MGHDK, CDR2 SYGVNS. This CDR3 reads CASSEGDRGGYTF. Here the CDR3 DNA reads TGTGCCAGCAGCGAGGGGGACAGAGGAGGCTACACCTTC.

The chain combines TRBV15 with TRBJ1-1; 9 bases are shared with TRBD1. V was pared by 4 bases and J by 5 bases, with 5 bases of the junction left unmatched. Germline CDR1 reads LNHNV; CDR2 reads YYDKDF (reference sequence). CDR3 length equals 14 residues. The CDR3 region is CATSTNRGQTEAFF. The CDR3 nucleotides read TGTGCCACCAGCACCAACAGGGGGCAAACTGAAGCTTTCTTT.

The J gene is TRBJ2-5, the V gene TRBV4-2; 12 bases are a match to TRBD2. This CDR3 is built from 16 residues. The trim removed 2 bases at V and 4 bases at J, leaving 5 bases unmatched. Germline CDR1 is LGHNA and CDR2 is YNFKEQ. This CDR3 reads CASSQQTSGGTETQYF. The CDR3 DNA sequence: TGTGCCAGCAGCCAACAGACTAGCGGGGGCACAGAGACCCAGTACTTC.

V is TRBV5-1 and J is TRBJ2-5, with 9 nucleotides matching TRBD1. V shed 3 bases and J 5 bases; nucleotides not matched to a gene: 5. Germline assignment: CDR1 SGHRS and CDR2 YFSETQ. The CDR3 sequence is 14 residues long. CDR3 in DNA: TGCGCCAGCAGCTGGACAGGGGCCAGGGAGACCCAGTACTTC. Protein sequence: CASSWTGARETQYF.

As concerns this clone: Other DNA sequences of this sample code for an identical CDR3. The V and J genes are TRBV28 and TRBJ1-6; 7 bases are a match to TRBD1. This CDR3 spans 14 amino acids. Germline loops: CDR1 MDHEN, CDR2 SYDVKM. V trimming: 5 bases; J trimming: 7 bases; junction bases outside the gene matches: 5. This CDR3 reads CASSPGGDNSPLHF. CDR3 nucleotide sequence: TGTGCCAGCAGTCCAGGGGGAGACAATTCACCCCTCCACTTT. Filled out from reference TRBV28 and TRBJ1-6, the complete variable domain reads DVKVTQSSRYLVKRTGEKVFLECVQDMDHENMFWYRQDPGLGLRLIYFSYDVKMKEKGDIPEGYSVSREKKERFSLILESASTNQTSMYLCASSPGGDNSPLHFGNGTRLTVT.

The V gene is TRBV5-6, the J gene TRBJ1-2, with no clear D. Trimming removed 0 bases at V and 2 bases at J, with 11 bases between. The CDR3 runs to 15 residues. Germline assignment: CDR1 SGHDT and CDR2 YYEEEE. The CDR3 protein is CASSLAAGSNYGYTF. The CDR3 DNA sequence: TGTGCCAGCAGCTTGGCGGCGGGATCCAACTATGGCTACACCTTC.

The rearrangement links TRBV19 to TRBJ2-6, with 10 bases identical to TRBD1. The V and J ends lost 5 bases and 2 bases, in that order; junction bases with no gene match: 12. Per germline, CDR1 LNHDA and CDR2 SQIVND (reference sequence). The CDR3 is made up of 19 amino acids. CDR3 residues: CASSPWGQGYSAGANVLTF. The DNA of the CDR3 is TGTGCCAGTAGTCCCTGGGGACAGGGGTATTCGGCTGGGGCCAACGTCCTGACTTTC.

Turning to this clone: A read error may account for a junction end that differs from germline. V is TRBV10-2 and J is TRBJ2-3; TRBD2 aligns across 7 bases. This CDR3 has 14 amino acids. CDR1 and CDR2 from the germline V gene are WSHSY and SAAADI. The CDR3 nucleotides are TGCGCCACCGAGGTTGGGGGGGTCGCAGATACACAGTATTTT. It encodes CATEVGGVADTQYF.

V gene TRBV14 combines with J gene TRBJ1-2; D is perhaps TRBD1 (6 bases). Per the germline V gene, CDR1 is SGHDN and CDR2 is FVKESK. The CDR3 is 13 residues long. The V gene lost 4 bases and the J gene lost 4 bases, with 10 bases spanning the gap. This CDR3 reads CASSLGGAYGYTF. The CDR3 DNA reads as TGTGCCAGCAGCCTCGGGGGGGCCTATGGCTACACCTTC. The entire variable domain, with the rest obtained from reference TRBV14 and TRBJ1-2, is as follows: EAGVTQFPSHSVIEKGQTVTLRCDPISGHDNLYWYRRVMGKEIKFLLHFVKESKQDESGMPNNRFLAERTGGTYSTLKVQPAELEDSGVYFCASSLGGAYGYTFGSGTRLTVV.

This chain joins TRBV29-1 and TRBJ2-1, with a weak D call TRBD2 (6 bases). CDR3 length: 13 residues. CDR1 and CDR2 (germline): SQVTM, ANQGSEA. The CDR3 DNA reads as TGCAACCCCGGGACTTCCTCCTACAATGAGCAGTTCTTC. Its protein product is CNPGTSSYNEQFF.

The CDR3 loop is CASSQDRESPYEQYF. The CDR3, as DNA: TGCGCCAGCAGCCAAGATCGTGAGTCCCCCTACGAGCAGTACTTC. This sequence joins TRBV4-3 and TRBJ2-7; D gene ambiguous. The CDR3 is made up of 15 amino acids. From germline, CDR1 is LGHNA and CDR2 YSLEER. V was clipped by 0 bases and J by 2 bases, with 11 bases between them.

The CDR3 here is CASSPGGGLHEQFF. CDR3 coding DNA: TGTGCCAGCAGCCCCGGCGGGGGGTTACATGAGCAGTTCTTC. The chain carries TRBV5-6 and TRBJ2-1, with TRBD2 identical over 8 bases. V was pared by 4 bases and J by 8 bases, with 8 bases of the junction left unmatched. Germline V gene lookup returns CDR1 SGHDT and CDR2 YYEEEE. CDR3 length: 14 amino acids.

The chain has TRBV13 and TRBJ1-1, with D possibly TRBD1 on 6 matching bases. The CDR3 has 13 residues. CDR1 and CDR2 (germline): PRHDT, FYEKMQ (reference sequence). V lost 10 bases, J lost 1 base, and 13 bases lay in between. The CDR3 DNA is TGTGCCAACCACAGGGCCCCGAACACTGAAGCTTTCTTT. Its translation: CANHRAPNTEAFF. Looking up the rest from reference TRBV13 and TRBJ1-1 gives the full variable domain: AAGVIQSPRHLIKEKRETATLKCYPIPRHDTVYWYQQGPGQDPQFLISFYEKMQSDKGSIPDRFSAQQFSDYHSELNMSSLELGDSALYFCANHRAPNTEAFFGQGTRLTVV.

The CDR3 spells CASSILTGAMNIQYF. The CDR3 DNA reads as TGTGCCAGCAGCATACTGACAGGGGCAATGAACATTCAGTACTTC. The J gene is TRBJ2-4, the V gene TRBV7-9; 8 nucleotides align to TRBD1. This CDR3 has 15 amino acids. Looked up from germline, CDR1 is SEHNR and CDR2 is FQNEAQ (reference sequence). The trim removed 5 bases at V and 7 bases at J, leaving 10 bases unmatched.

This chain links TRBV27 with TRBJ2-1; 10 bases fit TRBD2. From germline, CDR1 is MNHEY and CDR2 SMNVEV (reference sequence). This CDR3 is 16 amino acids long. V shed 8 bases and J 9 bases; nucleotides not matched to a gene: 16. CDR3: CASAPAGGPSAGEQFF. The CDR3 nucleotides read TGTGCCAGCGCCCCAGCGGGGGGGCCGTCTGCTGGTGAGCAGTTCTTC.

With regard to this clone: This specimen includes other DNA sequences encoding the same CDR3. The rearrangement links TRBV6-1 to TRBJ2-3; TRBD1 matches at 9 bases. The CDR3 covers 14 residues. Germline trimming cut 4 bases from V and 1 base from J; bases unmatched to any gene: 0. CDR1 and CDR2 from the germline V gene are MNHNS and SASEGT. The CDR3 protein is CASSGQGGTDTQYF. CDR3 nucleotide sequence: TGTGCCAGCAGTGGACAGGGGGGCACAGATACGCAGTATTTT.

This clone was picked up a small number of times. The chain combines TRBV29-1 with TRBJ2-7; D not resolved. CDR1 and CDR2 from the germline V gene are SQVTM and ANQGSEA. V lost 4 bases and J 2 bases, leaving 9 bases between the germline ends. The CDR3 is 12 residues long. CDR3 in DNA: TGCAGCGTTGGGGTCAGGACCTACGAGCAGTACTTC. Its protein product is CSVGVRTYEQYF.

The chain couples TRBV7-2 to TRBJ2-7; possibly TRBD1 for D (6 bases). Germline CDR1 and CDR2: SGHTA and FQGNSA. The CDR3 spans 12 residues. Trimming removed 5 bases at V and 3 bases at J, with 8 bases between. CDR3 amino acids: CASSKTGYEQYF. DNA for the CDR3: TGTGCCAGCAGCAAGACAGGCTACGAGCAGTACTTC. The full variable domain, completed using reference TRBV7-2 and TRBJ2-7, is GAGVSQSPSNKVTEKGKDVELRCDPISGHTALYWYRQSLGQGLEFLIYFQGNSAPDKSGLPSDRFSAERTGGSVSTLTIQRTQQEDSAVYLCASSKTGYEQYFGPGTRLTVT.

The chain has TRBV27 and TRBJ2-1; 8 bases agree with TRBD2. The V segment lost 6 bases and the J segment 3 bases; nucleotides outside the gene matches: 7. Germline V gives CDR1 MNHEY, CDR2 SMNVEV (reference sequence). The CDR3 spans 15 residues. For the CDR3, the DNA is TGTGCCAGCAGACAGCGGGGGCCAATCTACAATGAGCAGTTCTTC. Protein sequence: CASRQRGPIYNEQFF.

The J gene is TRBJ1-1, the V gene TRBV10-3; weak D call: TRBD1 (6 bases). Germline CDR1 ENHRY, CDR2 SYGVKD. This CDR3 comprises 15 residues. V lost 0 bases to trimming and J lost 4 bases, with 12 bases between them. The CDR3 DNA sequence: TGTGCCATCAGTGAGTCGTCAGGGGCCCGCACTGAAGCTTTCTTT. Amino acid sequence: CAISESSGARTEAFF.

Only one count was recorded for this clone. The chain links TRBV7-3 to TRBJ2-2, with TRBD2 as a possible D gene (6 bases). The ends were cut back, 5 bases at V and 2 bases at J, with 9 bases in the middle. The germline gives CDR1 SGHTA, CDR2 FQGTGA. The CDR3 runs to 14 residues. The CDR3 sequence is CASSPGLNTGELFF. CDR3 DNA: TGTGCCAGCAGCCCGGGACTCAACACCGGGGAGCTGTTTTTT.

The chain has TRBV6-1 and TRBJ1-1; perhaps TRBD1 as D (6 bases). The CDR3 length is 13 residues. V lost 4 bases and J 1 base, leaving 7 bases between the germline ends. CDR1 MNHNS and CDR2 SASEGT come from the germline V gene. The CDR3 DNA sequence: TGTGCCAGCAGTGCGGGACAGAACACTGAAGCTTTCTTT. Its protein product is CASSAGQNTEAFF.

The chain has TRBV19 and TRBJ2-7, with D maybe TRBD2 (5 bases). Trimming removed 1 base from V and 1 base from J, with 20 bases in between. CDR3 length: 18 amino acids. CDR1 is LNHDA and CDR2 is SQIVND in the germline V gene (reference sequence). The CDR3 DNA sequence: TGTGCCAGTAGTATAGGTCCGGGAATCGAGGATCGGTCCTACGAGCAGTACTTC. Translated: CASSIGPGIEDRSYEQYF.

This clone came up a few times. This sequence joins TRBV21-1 and TRBJ1-6. TRBV21-1 is shown as a pseudogene. The CDR3 has 15 residues. For the CDR3, the DNA is TGTGCCAGCAGCAACGACCGGGGAGCTGGCCCATCCCTCCACTTT. Its protein is CASSNDRGAGPSLHF.

The chain recombines TRBV7-2 with TRBJ2-7; a possible D gene is TRBD2 (5 bases). The CDR3 contains 15 residues. Deletions cut 4 bases from V and 7 bases from J, with 20 bases between. Germline assignment: CDR1 SGHTA and CDR2 FQGNSA. CDR3 nucleotides: TGTGCCAGCAGCTCCCCAGGACTCGGTGAAGGGGAGCAGTACTTC. This codes for CASSSPGLGEGEQYF.

This clone showed up just once. The chain uses TRBV6-1 and TRBJ2-7; 7 positions agree with TRBD1. The CDR3 runs to 15 residues. CDR1 and CDR2 from the germline V gene are MNHNS and SASEGT. V was clipped by 2 bases and J by 3 bases; unmatched bases: 7. CDR3 region: CASSETLGQLYEQYF. The CDR3 nucleotides are TGTGCCAGCAGTGAAACCTTGGGACAGCTCTACGAGCAGTACTTC.

Only one count was recorded for this clone. The rearrangement joins TRBV6-1 to TRBJ2-1; TRBD1 might be the D (6 bases). The V gene's germline CDR1 is MNHNS and CDR2 SASEGT. Trimming took off 5 bases at V and 9 bases at J, with 8 bases between the two ends. The length of the CDR3 is 11 residues. CDR3 sequence (DNA): TGTGCCAGCAGTCAGGGGCTTGAGCAGTTCTTC. Translation gives CASSQGLEQFF.

This rearrangement joins TRBV18 to TRBJ1-6; no definite D call. V shed 3 bases and J shed 0 bases, with 15 bases lying between them. The CDR3 length is 18 residues. CDR1 and CDR2 (germline): KGHSH, LQKENI. This CDR3 reads CASSPLPGGSSYNSPLHF. The CDR3 nucleotides are TGTGCCAGCTCACCCCTTCCGGGAGGGAGCTCCTATAATTCACCCCTCCACTTT.

This clone was seen once. The chain uses TRBV11-3 and TRBJ2-1; weak D call: TRBD2 (7 bases). The V end was cut by 4 bases, the J end by 7 bases, with 14 bases between. The germline gives CDR1 SGHNT, CDR2 YENEEA. This CDR3 spans 14 amino acids. The CDR3: CASSSRGAGNEQFF. The CDR3 nucleotides are TGTGCCAGCAGCTCCCGGGGGGCGGGGAATGAGCAGTTCTTC.